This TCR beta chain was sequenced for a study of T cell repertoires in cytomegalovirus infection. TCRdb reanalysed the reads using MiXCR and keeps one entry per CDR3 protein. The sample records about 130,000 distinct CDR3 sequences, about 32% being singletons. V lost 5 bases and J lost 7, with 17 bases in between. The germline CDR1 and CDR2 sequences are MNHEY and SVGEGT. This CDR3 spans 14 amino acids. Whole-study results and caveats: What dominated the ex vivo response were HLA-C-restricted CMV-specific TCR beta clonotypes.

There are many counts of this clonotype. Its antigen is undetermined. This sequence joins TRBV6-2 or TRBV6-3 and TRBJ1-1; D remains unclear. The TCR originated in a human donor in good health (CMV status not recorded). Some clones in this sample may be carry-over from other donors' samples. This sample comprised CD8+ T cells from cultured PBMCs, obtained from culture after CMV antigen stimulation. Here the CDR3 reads CASSRTGRQREAFF. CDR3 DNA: TGTGCCAGCAGTCGGACCGGCCGTCAGCGTGAAGCTTTCTTT.